This entry lists 29 T cell receptor beta chains sequenced from one sample in a study of cytotoxic CD8 clonotypes in ibrutinib-treated CLL (dated by TCRdb to about 2021). Library construction relied on the immunoSEQ multiplex PCR assay. Here the immuneACCESS table is served through TCRdb, limited to in-frame sequences with V and J called. Missing clones are a known gap in these copies; in checked studies unresolved V genes cover under half, and the rest lacks a known reason. The sample table shows tens of thousands of clones, and over 80% are seen once. The ten most abundant clones make up roughly 40% of the sample. Read against the paper, the sample's time point label means: less than 30 months on ibrutinib. The specimen was PBMCs, collected after 24 months of ibrutinib treatment. The origin of the receptors is a human donor with chronic lymphocytic leukemia.

The chain uses TRBV11-2 and TRBJ1-1; D possibly corresponds to TRBD1 (6 bases). Trimming left V 0 bases short and J 1 base short, with 9 bases between. Germline V gene lookup returns CDR1 SGHAT and CDR2 FQNNGV. CDR3 length: 15 residues. CDR3: CASSLDRGWNTEAFF. CDR3 sequence (DNA): TGTGCCAGCAGCTTAGATAGGGGGTGGAACACTGAAGCTTTCTTT.

The rearrangement links TRBV18 to TRBJ2-7; no reliable D call. The CDR3 is 12 residues long. Germline CDR1 reads KGHSH; CDR2 reads LQKENI. V lost 3 bases, J lost 3 bases, and 6 bases lay in between. The CDR3: CASSPGGYEQYF. In nucleotides, the CDR3 is TGTGCCAGCTCACCTGGCGGCTACGAGCAGTACTTC.

The V call is TRBV11-2, the J call TRBJ2-2; 7 nucleotides line up with TRBD2. CDR3 length: 15 residues. The germline gives CDR1 SGHAT, CDR2 FQNNGV. V shed 1 base and J 5 bases; nucleotides not matched to a gene: 4. CDR3 protein: CASSLGLAATGELFF. In DNA, the CDR3 is TGTGCCAGCAGCTTAGGTCTAGCGGCGACCGGGGAGCTGTTTTTT.

J is TRBJ2-1 and V is TRBV6-1; D is undetermined. The length of the CDR3 is 11 residues. Per germline, CDR1 MNHNS and CDR2 SASEGT. The V and J ends lost 5 bases and 8 bases respectively, with 7 bases between them. Here the CDR3 reads CASSLVHEQFF. For the CDR3, the DNA is TGTGCCAGCAGTCTTGTCCATGAGCAGTTCTTC.

The chain couples TRBV6-1 to TRBJ1-1; 9 bases match TRBD1. With 4 bases clipped from V and 3 bases from J, the junction kept 3 bases outside the gene matches. CDR3 length: 14 residues. Germline loops: CDR1 MNHNS, CDR2 SASEGT. CDR3 DNA sequence: TGTGCCAGCAGTGTCGACAGGGGGGACACTGAAGCTTTCTTT. This translates into CASSVDRGDTEAFF.

This clone showed up just a few times. A much larger clonotype is one base distant, so this may be a read error. In the same sample, other DNA sequences code for this CDR3. The genes are TRBV6-6 and TRBJ2-7; D is unclear. V lost 2 bases to trimming and J lost 3 bases, with 5 bases between them. CDR1 MNHNY and CDR2 SVGAGI come from the germline V gene (reference sequence). The CDR3 consists of 12 residues. DNA for the CDR3: TGTGCCAGCAGTTACGGTAACTACGAGCAGTACTTC. It codes for CASSYGNYEQYF.

The chain is built from TRBV2 and TRBJ2-1; possibly TRBD1 for D (6 bases). V was clipped by 5 bases and J by 3 bases, with 8 bases between them. The CDR3 spans 13 residues. Germline V gene sequence: CDR1 SNHLY, CDR2 FYNNEI. The CDR3 protein is CASSRTVYNEQFF. The CDR3, as DNA: TGTGCCAGCAGTCGGACAGTCTACAATGAGCAGTTCTTC.

The V call is TRBV7-2, the J call TRBJ2-7; D is tentatively TRBD1 or TRBD2 (5 bases each). The germline gives CDR1 SGHTA, CDR2 FQGNSA. V shed 5 bases and J shed 2 bases, with 19 bases lying between them. The CDR3 runs 16 residues. DNA of the CDR3: TGTGCCAGCAGCCCAAGCACCGGGACGATTACCTACGAGCAGTACTTC. Protein: CASSPSTGTITYEQYF.

The chain uses TRBV15 and TRBJ2-5; D might be TRBD1 (5 bases). This CDR3 has 14 amino acids. V was cut by 0 bases and J by 6 bases, with 11 bases left in between. Per the germline V gene, CDR1 is LNHNV and CDR2 is YYDKDF (reference sequence). CDR3 bases: TGTGCCACCAGCAGAGAAGGCCAGGGCAAGACCCAGTACTTC. Its protein is CATSREGQGKTQYF. Based on the CDR3 plus reference TRBV15 and TRBJ2-5, the full variable domain is DAMVIQNPRYQVTQFGKPVTLSCSQTLNHNVMYWYQQKSSQAPKLLFHYYDKDFNNEADTPDNFQSRRPNTSFCFLDIRSPGLGDTAMYLCATSREGQGKTQYFGPGTRLLVL.

The chain couples TRBV15 to TRBJ2-1; D may correspond to TRBD1 or TRBD2 (5 bases each). V was shortened by 0 bases and J by 8 bases, with 11 bases between the two germline ends. Per germline, CDR1 LNHNV and CDR2 YYDKDF (reference sequence). The CDR3 runs 14 residues. The CDR3, as DNA: TGTGCCACCAGCAGAGATCTCGAGGGGTATGAGCAGTTCTTC. Translating it yields CATSRDLEGYEQFF. Full variable domain (missing parts from reference TRBV15 and TRBJ2-1): DAMVIQNPRYQVTQFGKPVTLSCSQTLNHNVMYWYQQKSSQAPKLLFHYYDKDFNNEADTPDNFQSRRPNTSFCFLDIRSPGLGDTAMYLCATSRDLEGYEQFFGPGTRLTVL.

This rearrangement joins TRBV5-4 to TRBJ2-3; 9 nucleotides agree with TRBD1. CDR1 and CDR2 (germline): SGHNT, YYREEE (reference sequence). After removal of 3 bases from V and 5 bases from J, the junction contained 10 bases not matched to a gene. The CDR3 consists of 16 residues. The CDR3 loop reads CASSSTPGQGRDTQYF. In DNA form, the CDR3 reads TGTGCCAGCAGCTCAACCCCGGGACAGGGTAGAGATACGCAGTATTTT.

V is TRBV5-6 and J is TRBJ2-1, with 10 bases that match TRBD2. V was pared by 1 base and J by 7 bases, with 8 bases of the junction left unmatched. The CDR3 is 16 residues long. Per the germline V gene, CDR1 is SGHDT and CDR2 is YYEEEE. CDR3 coding DNA: TGTGCCAGCAGCTTGTTCCTAGCGGGAGAACTTAATGAGCAGTTCTTC. Its protein is CASSLFLAGELNEQFF.

This clone was detected only a few times. The gene calls are TRBV6-6 and TRBJ1-4, with D perhaps TRBD1 (5 bases). The V gene lost 2 bases and the J gene lost 7 bases, with 11 bases spanning the gap. Germline values: CDR1 MNHNY, CDR2 SVGAGI (reference sequence). The CDR3 loop spans 14 amino acids. This CDR3 reads CASSYDSSGEKLFF. The CDR3 DNA reads as TGTGCCAGCAGTTACGACAGCTCGGGTGAAAAACTGTTTTTT.

This clone was picked up a small number of times. The chain couples TRBV5-1 to TRBJ2-5, with 8 bases aligning to TRBD2. J gave up 2 bases and V 0 bases, and 6 bases lay outside the gene matches. In germline, CDR1 is SGHRS, CDR2 YFSETQ. The CDR3 sequence is 16 residues long. CDR3 nucleotides: TGCGCCAGCAGCTTGGAGTCTAGCGGGTCACAAGAGACCCAGTACTTC. This encodes CASSLESSGSQETQYF.

This clone has just one count. The genes are TRBV9 and TRBJ2-7; D may be TRBD1 or TRBD2 (6 bases each). The CDR3 consists of 14 residues. V shed 3 bases and J shed 3 bases, with 13 bases lying between them. CDR1 is SGDLS, CDR2 YYNGEE, per germline. CDR3 in amino acids: CASSGLGQIYEQYF. CDR3 in DNA: TGTGCCAGCAGCGGACTAGGACAGATCTACGAGCAGTACTTC.

The rearrangement links TRBV5-6 to TRBJ2-1; TRBD2 matches 11 bases. CDR1 is SGHDT and CDR2 is YYEEEE in the germline V gene. The CDR3 runs to 14 residues. Germline trimming cut 2 bases from V and 10 bases from J; bases unmatched to any gene: 5. The CDR3 region has the DNA TGTGCCAGCAGCTTTAGCGGGAGGGCCCGGGAGCAGTTCTTC. This encodes CASSFSGRAREQFF.

The V and J genes are TRBV7-9 and TRBJ1-1, with 8 bases identical to TRBD1. J was trimmed by 2 bases and V by 1 base; bases with no gene match: 6. Germline loops: CDR1 SEHNR, CDR2 FQNEAQ (reference sequence). The CDR3 extends over 16 amino acids. DNA for the CDR3: TGTGCCAGCAGCTTAGGGGACAGGATTATAAACACTGAAGCTTTCTTT. This sequence encodes CASSLGDRIINTEAFF.

V is TRBV2 and J is TRBJ1-4, with TRBD1 matching 8 bases. V gave up 4 bases and J gave up 4 bases; unmatched junction bases: 5. The CDR3 spans 15 residues. Germline lookup yields CDR1 SNHLY and CDR2 FYNNEI. The CDR3 sequence is CASSVDRGLNEKLFF. Here the CDR3 DNA reads TGTGCCAGCAGTGTAGACAGGGGACTTAATGAAAAACTGTTTTTT.

This sequence joins TRBV6-1 and TRBJ1-1; D ambiguous. The CDR3 is 12 amino acids. Germline V gives CDR1 MNHNS, CDR2 SASEGT. The V end lost 5 bases, the J end lost 4 bases, and 8 bases lay between the germline ends. The CDR3 DNA follows: TGTGCCAGCAGTCTTTTGGGCACTGAAGCTTTCTTT. Protein sequence: CASSLLGTEAFF.

V is TRBV2 and J is TRBJ1-3, with a weak D call TRBD1 (6 bases). CDR3 length: 17 amino acids. Trimming removed 4 bases at V and 0 bases at J, with 16 bases between. CDR1 is SNHLY and CDR2 is FYNNEI in the germline V gene. The CDR3 nucleotides are TGTGCCAGCAGTGGGGGGGCAGCATTTATCTCTGGAAACACCATATATTTT. As protein: CASSGGAAFISGNTIYF.

The chain is built from TRBV30 and TRBJ2-5; D is uncertain. V was shortened by 0 bases and J by 5 bases, with 4 bases between the two germline ends. CDR1 is GTSNPN and CDR2 is SVGIG in the germline V gene (reference sequence). This CDR3 region has 11 residues. CDR3: CAWSVSETQYF. As DNA, the CDR3 is TGTGCCTGGAGTGTTAGTGAGACCCAGTACTTC.

A few counts support this clone. Mismatch with germline at one junction end may stem from a read error. V is TRBV7-3 and J is TRBJ2-1, with 13 bases lining up with TRBD2. Germline V gene sequence: CDR1 SGHTA, CDR2 FQGTGA. This CDR3 has 15 amino acids. The CDR3 DNA follows: TGTGCCAGCAGCATAACTAGCGGGAGGGCGAATGAGCAGTTCTTC. Amino acids: CASSITSGRANEQFF.

The V gene is TRBV19, the J gene TRBJ2-3; the match to TRBD2 covers 11 bases. Germline V CDR1 and CDR2: LNHDA, SQIVND (reference sequence). Unmatched junction bases numbered 6, after V lost 3 bases and J lost 4 bases. The CDR3 is 16 residues long. CDR3 region: CASSILTSGSSDTQYF. The CDR3 bases are TGTGCCAGTAGTATTCTCACTAGCGGGAGTTCAGATACGCAGTATTTT.

V and J are TRBV30 and TRBJ2-7; D unclear. The germline gives CDR1 GTSNPN, CDR2 SVGIG (reference sequence). CDR3 length equals 14 residues. Trimming pared 0 bases from V and 4 bases from J, leaving 13 bases between. The DNA for the CDR3 is TGTGCCTGGAGTGTAGTCGAAGTGGGGTACGAGCAGTACTTC. Translation: CAWSVVEVGYEQYF.

The chain recombines TRBV19 with TRBJ1-3, with a possible D match to TRBD1 (5 bases). The CDR3 extends over 16 amino acids. V was trimmed by 8 bases and J by 0 bases, leaving 17 bases between them. In germline, CDR1 is LNHDA, CDR2 SQIVND (reference sequence). The CDR3: CASHRGGPLSGNTIYF. In nucleotides, the CDR3 is TGTGCCAGTCATAGGGGAGGCCCCCTCTCTGGAAACACCATATATTTT.

The chain links TRBV5-5 to TRBJ1-2; a possible D gene is TRBD1 (5 bases). This CDR3 contains 14 residues. Trimming removed 7 bases from V and 5 bases from J, with 18 bases in between. Germline V gives CDR1 SGHKS, CDR2 YYEKEE (reference sequence). The CDR3 DNA reads TGTGCCAGCGACCGGGACCCCGGCTCATATGGCTACACCTTC. This translates into CASDRDPGSYGYTF.

The J gene is TRBJ2-3, the V gene TRBV14, with D tentatively TRBD1 (6 bases). There are 13 residues in the CDR3. V was shortened by 5 bases and J by 4 bases, with 10 bases between the two germline ends. Germline V gives CDR1 SGHDN, CDR2 FVKESK. The CDR3 DNA is TGTGCCAGCAGCTCACAGGGTTCAGATACGCAGTATTTT. It encodes CASSSQGSDTQYF.

The chain employs TRBV5-8 and TRBJ1-4, with D maybe TRBD1 (6 bases). V was shortened by 0 bases and J by 4 bases, with 13 bases between the two germline ends. CDR3 length: 16 residues. CDR1 is SGHTS and CDR2 is YDEGEE in the germline V gene. The CDR3 coding sequence is TGTGCCAGCAGCTTGGGACAGGCCCCCTTTAATGAAAAACTGTTTTTT. The encoded protein is CASSLGQAPFNEKLFF. The full variable domain, its missing parts supplied by reference TRBV5-8 and TRBJ1-4, is EAGVTQSPTHLIKTRGQQATLRCSPISGHTSVYWYQQALGLGLQFLLWYDEGEERNRGNFPPRFSGRQFPNYSSELNVNALELEDSALYLCASSLGQAPFNEKLFFGSGTQLSVL.

This CDR3 reads CASRYGGSNTGELFF. CDR3 sequence (DNA): TGTGCCAGCCGCTACGGCGGATCGAACACCGGGGAGCTGTTTTTT. This sequence joins TRBV6-6 and TRBJ2-2; no clear D. Trimming removed 8 bases at V and 0 bases at J, with 13 bases between. CDR1 MNHNY and CDR2 SVGAGI come from the germline V gene (reference sequence). The CDR3 runs 15 residues.